Below, one T cell receptor (beta chain) is given with its context. Germline V CDR1 and CDR2: MDHEN, SYDVKM. The germline V and J ends were trimmed by 3 bases and 4 bases, with 6 bases remaining between them. The length of the CDR3 is 12 residues. Sequenced by immunoSEQ multiplex PCR; TCRdb stores in-frame clones only, minus some. The table includes 200,000 to 250,000 clones, approximately 84% detected once. The source of the sample is a study of blood T cell repertoires in COVID-19. This sequence was found in a woman of 80 years or more with acute or convalescent COVID-19. The genes are TRBV28 and TRBJ1-2; D remains unclear. The sequencing input was peripheral blood. The CDR3 region is CASSLRSYGYTF. As DNA, the CDR3 is TGTGCCAGCAGTTTGAGGAGCTATGGCTACACCTTC.